A selection of T cell receptor beta chains follows, all from one sample in a study of radiation and T cells in renal cell carcinoma. The repertoire was sequenced with immunoSEQ multiplex PCR; TCRdb's copy has only in-frame clones and lacks some. The top ten clones hold about 11% of a sample with roughly 160,000 clones, approximately 90% of them seen once. Here the sequenced sample was blood, taken from a patient whose treatment included radiotherapy and nephrectomy. These TCRs come from a woman aged 45 to 65 with renal cell carcinoma. Each CDR3 is given with its conserved first and last residue. The order of the fields is J gene, V gene, clone size, D gene, CDR3 protein, CDR3 DNA. A D gene is named only where the DNA matches it firmly. Not all rows give a size; the values are once, few, many and, for expanded clones, a class.

j_gene: TRBJ2-2; v_gene: TRBV19; abundance: -; d_gene: TRBD2; CDR3aa: CASRLLAGNTGELFF; CDR3nt: TGTGCCAGCCGCCTGCTAGCGGGGAACACCGGGGAGCTGTTTTTT
j_gene: TRBJ2-7; v_gene: TRBV6-6; abundance: -; d_gene: -; CDR3aa: CASSFTTGSEQYF; CDR3nt: TGTGCCAGCAGTTTTACGACAGGATCCGAGCAGTACTTC
j_gene: TRBJ1-4; v_gene: TRBV6-1; abundance: -; d_gene: -; CDR3aa: CASEVGDEKLFF; CDR3nt: TGTGCCAGCGAGGTTGGGGATGAAAAACTGTTTTTT
j_gene: TRBJ2-7; v_gene: TRBV4-3; abundance: -; d_gene: -; CDR3aa: CASSRDRSPLYEQYF; CDR3nt: TGCGCCAGCAGCCGTGACCGTTCCCCTCTCTACGAGCAGTACTTC
j_gene: TRBJ2-3; v_gene: TRBV9; abundance: -; d_gene: TRBD2; CDR3aa: CASSTPGLATRHTQYF; CDR3nt: TGTGCCAGCAGTACGCCGGGACTAGCGACAAGGCATACGCAGTATTTT
j_gene: TRBJ1-1; v_gene: TRBV6-6; abundance: -; d_gene: -; CDR3aa: CASSYSRAVNTEAFF; CDR3nt: TGTGCCAGCAGTTACTCGAGGGCGGTTAACACTGAAGCTTTCTTT
j_gene: TRBJ2-3; v_gene: TRBV29-1; abundance: -; d_gene: -; CDR3aa: CSGRQGDTQYF; CDR3nt: TGCAGCGGTCGGCAGGGAGATACGCAGTATTTT
j_gene: TRBJ1-6; v_gene: TRBV19; abundance: -; d_gene: -; CDR3aa: CASSIDWGESPLHF; CDR3nt: TGTGCCAGTAGTATAGATTGGGGAGAATCACCCCTCCACTTT
j_gene: TRBJ1-4; v_gene: TRBV7-9; abundance: -; d_gene: -; CDR3aa: CASSLGGLGSQELFF; CDR3nt: TGTGCCAGCAGCTTGGGGGGCCTCGGGAGTCAGGAACTGTTTTTT
j_gene: TRBJ1-3; v_gene: TRBV4-2; abundance: once; d_gene: TRBD1; CDR3aa: CASSQEQGDSGNTIYF; CDR3nt: TGTGCCAGCAGCCAAGAGCAGGGGGATTCTGGAAACACCATATATTTT